This paragraph reports one TCR beta chain. The data were obtained in a study of blood T cell repertoires in COVID-19. Study background: The cDNA or gDNA used as material had been derived from T cells, B-cell-depleted T cells, or PBMCs.

The length of the CDR3 is 14 residues. Germline CDR1 is SGHTA and CDR2 is FQGTGA. V lost 4 bases to trimming and J lost 4 bases; unmatched junction nucleotides: 6. Profiled with immunoSEQ multiplex PCR; TCRdb holds only in-frame clones, not every one. The repertoire holds about 120,000 clones, with 75% to 90% as singletons. This chain links TRBV7-3 with TRBJ1-1, with 7 nucleotides matching TRBD1. This clonotype was sampled from a woman in her sixties with COVID-19, enrolled during active disease. Sequencing was performed on peripheral blood. CDR3 sequence: CASSSQGVATEAFF. The DNA for the CDR3 is TGTGCCAGCAGCTCCCAGGGGGTTGCCACTGAAGCTTTCTTT.